The present entry profiles one T cell receptor beta chain with its context. These data are taken from a study of blood T cell repertoires in COVID-19. Looking at the study overall: From the United States, Italy and Spain came samples of acute and convalescent COVID-19.

TCRdb keeps only in-frame clones here, not all; method: immunoSEQ multiplex PCR. The repertoire consists of about 270,000 clones, with around 83% occurring once and the leading ten covering 5.7%. In germline, CDR1 is GTSNPN, CDR2 SVGIG (reference sequence). Deletions cut 0 bases from V and 10 bases from J, with 13 bases between. The CDR3 totals 14 residues. Sequenced: peripheral blood. This clonotype was sampled from an older man with acute or convalescent COVID-19. The J gene is TRBJ1-6, the V gene TRBV30; possibly TRBD1 for D (5 bases). The CDR3 DNA sequence: TGTGCCTGGAGTGTACTTCAGGGCGCATCACCCCTCCACTTT. It encodes CAWSVLQGASPLHF.